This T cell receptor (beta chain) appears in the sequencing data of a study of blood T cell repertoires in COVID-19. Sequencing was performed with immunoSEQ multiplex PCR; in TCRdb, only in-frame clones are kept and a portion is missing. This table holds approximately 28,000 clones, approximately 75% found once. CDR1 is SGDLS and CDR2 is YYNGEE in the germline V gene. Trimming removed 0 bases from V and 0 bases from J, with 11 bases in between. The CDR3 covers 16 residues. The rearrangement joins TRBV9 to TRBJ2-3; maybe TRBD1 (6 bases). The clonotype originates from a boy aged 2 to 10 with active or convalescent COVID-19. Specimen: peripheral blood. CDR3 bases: TGTGCCAGCAGCGTAGAAGGGGGACGGAGCACAGATACGCAGTATTTT. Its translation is CASSVEGGRSTDTQYF. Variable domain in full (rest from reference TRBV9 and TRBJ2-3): DSGVTQTPKHLITATGQRVTLRCSPRSGDLSVYWYQQSLDQGLQFLIQYYNGEERAKGNILERFSAQQFPDLHSELNLSSLELGDSALYFCASSVEGGRSTDTQYFGPGTRLTVL.